This T cell receptor (beta chain) was captured by sequencing in a study of blood T cell repertoires in COVID-19. This clone was seen just once. Authors' methods: Amplification of reference gene primers was used by the study to estimate nucleated cell counts. Using immunoSEQ multiplex PCR, the repertoire was profiled, and TCRdb retains in-frame clones only, with some absent. That table gives V, J and clone size, and the DNA gave D and trimming. The sample lists some 340,000 clones; around 87% were seen once. The CDR3 loop spans 15 amino acids. Germline assignment: CDR1 SEHNR and CDR2 FQNEAQ (reference sequence). Trimming removed 1 base at V and 1 base at J, with 10 bases between. Cohort 3 recovered donors had two negative PCRs, clearance, or symptom resolution.

V gene TRBV7-9 combines with J gene TRBJ2-5, with D uncertain. The material sequenced was PBMCs or T cells enriched from blood (not recorded which). This TCR was recovered from a woman in her twenties or thirties who had recovered from COVID-19. CDR3 nucleotides: TGTGCCAGCAGCTTAGGGGCCCATTTCCAAGAGACCCAGTACTTC. Its protein product is CASSLGAHFQETQYF. The variable domain in full, with the rest retrieved from reference TRBV7-9 and TRBJ2-5, is DTGVSQNPRHKITKRGQNVTFRCDPISEHNRLYWYRQTLGQGPEFLTYFQNEAQLEKSRLLSDRFSAERPKGSFSTLEIQRTEQGDSAMYLCASSLGAHFQETQYFGPGTRLLVL.